This T cell receptor (beta chain) was profiled in a study of T cells in Graves' hyperthyroidism and ophthalmopathy. Study findings and constraints: Also found in blood were most expanded thyroid clonotypes above 0.001. A 13 V-J signature model discriminated ophthalmopathy versus stable hyperthyroidism.

This clonotype was found a few times. No antigen is known for it. Per germline, CDR1 SGDLS and CDR2 YYNGEE. With 0 bases clipped from V and 8 bases from J, the junction kept 5 bases outside the gene matches. The CDR3 is 15 amino acids. TCR beta CDR3 regions were amplified from RNA. First-round RT-PCR with HTBI primers amplified the TCR CDR3 region. TCRdb recomputed calls from the multiplex PCR reads with MiXCR, one row per CDR3 protein. The sample consists of more than 350,000 distinct CDR3 sequences, roughly 15% of them appearing once. Sequenced material: blood. V gene TRBV9 combines with J gene TRBJ1-6; 7 bases align to TRBD1. This TCR was recovered from a woman aged 25 to 45 with Graves' ophthalmopathy. CDR3 nucleotide sequence: TGTGCCAGCAGCGTAGACCCGGGACAGTATTCACCCCTCCACTTT. Protein product: CASSVDPGQYSPLHF.